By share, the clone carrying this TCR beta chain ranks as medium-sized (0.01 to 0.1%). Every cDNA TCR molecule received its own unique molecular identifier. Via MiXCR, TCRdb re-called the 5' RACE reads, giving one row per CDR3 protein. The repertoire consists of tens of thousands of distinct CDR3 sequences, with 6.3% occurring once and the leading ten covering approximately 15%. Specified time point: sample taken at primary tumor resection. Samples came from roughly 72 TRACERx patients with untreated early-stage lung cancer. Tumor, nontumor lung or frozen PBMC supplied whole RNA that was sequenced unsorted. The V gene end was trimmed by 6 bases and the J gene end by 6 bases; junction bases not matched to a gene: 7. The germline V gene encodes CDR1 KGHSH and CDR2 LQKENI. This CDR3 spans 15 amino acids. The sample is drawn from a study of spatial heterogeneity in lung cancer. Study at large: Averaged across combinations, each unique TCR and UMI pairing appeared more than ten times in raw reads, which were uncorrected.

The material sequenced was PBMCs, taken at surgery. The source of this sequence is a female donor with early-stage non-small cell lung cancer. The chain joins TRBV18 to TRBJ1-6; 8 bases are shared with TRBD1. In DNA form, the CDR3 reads TGTGCCAGCTCTGAACAGGGGGACCCTAATTCACCCCTCCACTTT. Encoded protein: CASSEQGDPNSPLHF.